This T cell receptor beta chain was sequenced during a study of PD-1 blockade in classical Hodgkin lymphoma. Broader study findings: Nivolumab initiated under 1 year post-ASCT led to patient exclusion. Underlying causes for the observed repertoire differences were not defined, possibly disease activity or prior therapy. Relapsed/refractory patients reportedly had lower baseline diversity than newly diagnosed patients.

Brentuximab vedotin exposure varied among the patients, all of whom had relapsed after autologous stem cell transplantation. Complete response, partial response or progressive disease constituted the best response categories observed. Concerning this clone itself: Its antigen is not identified.

This CDR3 comprises 16 residues. The germline CDR1 and CDR2 sequences are SGHTA and FQGNSA. V dropped 4 bases and J dropped 1 base, with 16 bases sitting between them. Only in-frame clones appear in the TCRdb table, and some are missing; sequencing was by immunoSEQ multiplex PCR. The sample holds about 110,000 clones; roughly nine tenths are singletons and the top ten take roughly 21%. This specimen was peripheral blood mononuclear cells (PBMCs), taken before the second cycle of nivolumab. V and J are TRBV7-2 and TRBJ1-1; D is perhaps TRBD1 (6 bases). The receptor comes from a human donor with classical Hodgkin lymphoma. The CDR3, as DNA: TGTGCCAGCAGCTACGACAGGCGATTGGCGAACACTGAAGCTTTCTTT. Protein product: CASSYDRRLANTEAFF.